Reported below is one TCR beta chain. This sample was included in a study of glioma-infiltrating T cells after dendritic cell vaccination. Up to about 2 ug genomic DNA was used for TCRB CDR3 amplification. Clones were sequenced by immunoSEQ multiplex PCR, and TCRdb holds only the in-frame ones, with some missing. The table has around 100,000 clones, around 81% seen once. Germline CDR1 MNHNS, CDR2 SASEGT. This CDR3 region has 16 residues. V was shortened by 4 bases and J by 5 bases, with 21 bases between the two germline ends. Specimen: blood, collected before dendritic cell vaccination. The chain is built from TRBV6-1 and TRBJ2-7; a weak D match, TRBD2 (6 bases). This TCR came from a human donor with glioblastoma. This chain's CDR3 is CASSGNRDSLPHEQYF. The DNA for the CDR3 is TGTGCCAGCAGTGGTAACCGGGACTCACTTCCCCACGAGCAGTACTTC.